Below, 31 T cell receptor beta chains from the same sample are listed, as sequenced in a study of T cells in Graves' hyperthyroidism and ophthalmopathy. RNA transcripts yielded amplified TCR beta CDR3 regions. First-round RT-PCR targeting the TCR CDR3 was performed with the HTBI primer set. TCRdb passed the multiplex PCR reads through MiXCR, listing each CDR3 protein once. The sample contains approximately 690,000 distinct CDR3 sequences, 20% to 25% of which appear only once. The sample consisted of blood. Source of these receptors: a man aged 25-45 years with Graves' ophthalmopathy.

V gene TRBV20-1 combines with J gene TRBJ1-1; possibly TRBD1 for D (6 bases). The CDR3 is 11 amino acids. Germline CDR1 and CDR2: DFQATT and SNEGSKA (reference sequence). CDR3 in DNA: TGCAGAGCGGACAGTTTTTTCGAAGCTTTCTTT. It translates to CRADSFFEAFF.

This clonotype was found a few times. This chain connects TRBV19 to TRBJ1-2; D ambiguous. The V end lost 5 bases, the J end lost 8 bases, and 15 bases lay between the germline ends. The CDR3 runs 13 residues. CDR1 LNHDA and CDR2 SQIVND come from the germline V gene (reference sequence). DNA of the CDR3: TGTGCCAGTAGTGAAGGTCCCAGGCGAGGCTACACCTTC. Translated: CASSEGPRRGYTF.

J is TRBJ2-7 and V is TRBV7-9; either TRBD1 or TRBD2 may fit D (5 bases each). This CDR3 is built from 12 residues. The V and J ends lost 8 bases and 2 bases respectively, with 10 bases between them. From germline, CDR1 is SEHNR and CDR2 FQNEAQ (reference sequence). CDR3 residues: CASGGATYEQYF. The CDR3 nucleotides are TGTGCCAGCGGGGGAGCCACCTACGAGCAGTACTTC. The full variable domain, its missing parts supplied by reference TRBV7-9 and TRBJ2-7, is DTGVSQNPRHKITKRGQNVTFRCDPISEHNRLYWYRQTLGQGPEFLTYFQNEAQLEKSRLLSDRFSAERPKGSFSTLEIQRTEQGDSAMYLCASGGATYEQYFGPGTRLTVT.

In its sample, this clonotype was seen many times. The chain joins TRBV20-1 to TRBJ2-1; 8 bases line up with TRBD2. The V gene end was trimmed by 1 base and the J gene end by 5 bases; junction bases not matched to a gene: 7. CDR1 DFQATT and CDR2 SNEGSKA come from the germline V gene (reference sequence). The CDR3 totals 15 residues. CDR3 amino acids: CSARVFSGRDNEQFF. CDR3 nucleotides: TGCAGTGCTAGAGTCTTCTCCGGGAGGGACAATGAGCAGTTCTTC.

The V call is TRBV6-5, the J call TRBJ2-1; D perhaps matches TRBD1 (6 bases). Trimming took 2 bases from V and 4 from J, leaving 6 bases between them. The CDR3 covers 13 residues. CDR1 is MNHEY and CDR2 is SVGAGI in the germline V gene. DNA of the CDR3: TGTGCCAGCAGTTACAGGGGGTACAATGAGCAGTTCTTC. Its translation: CASSYRGYNEQFF.

CDR3 sequence reads: CAIRGTAANEKLFF. CDR3 DNA: TGTGCCATCAGGGGGACAGCCGCTAATGAAAAACTGTTTTTT. The V call is TRBV10-3, the J call TRBJ1-4, with 7 bases matching TRBD1. There are 14 residues in the CDR3. The germline V gene has CDR1 ENHRY and CDR2 SYGVKD. After removal of 6 bases from V and 3 bases from J, the junction contained 4 bases not matched to a gene.

The chain employs TRBV6-5 and TRBJ2-2, with D possibly TRBD2 on 5 matching bases. Germline CDR1 and CDR2: MNHEY and SVGAGI. Trimming removed 4 bases at V and 1 base at J, with 13 bases between. There are 16 residues in the CDR3. Here the CDR3 DNA reads TGTGCCAGCAGTTCATTCTTAAGCGGGAACACCGGGGAGCTGTTTTTT. Protein product: CASSSFLSGNTGELFF.

This chain connects TRBV7-2 to TRBJ2-5; D is uncertain. Germline values: CDR1 SGHTA, CDR2 FQGNSA. V dropped 6 bases and J dropped 4 bases, with 15 bases sitting between them. The CDR3 runs to 14 residues. In DNA form, the CDR3 reads TGTGCCAGCAGATCCCTGGGTCCCCCAGAGACCCAGTACTTC. Translating it yields CASRSLGPPETQYF.

This clonotype appeared once. This could be a read error, since a much larger clone is one nucleotide away. The V and J genes are TRBV6-2 or TRBV6-3 and TRBJ1-2; a possible D gene is TRBD1 (6 bases). The CDR3 runs to 15 residues. Trimming pared 4 bases from V and 9 bases from J, leaving 21 bases between. Germline V gives CDR1 MNHEY, CDR2 SVGEGT. The CDR3 sequence is CASSSTAGAKGSYTF. Written as DNA, the CDR3 is TGTGCCAGCAGTTCAACGGCAGGGGCAAAGGGCAGCTACACCTTC.

The chain is built from TRBV5-1 and TRBJ2-1, with 14 bases matching TRBD2. The CDR3 runs to 16 residues. Germline trimming cut 4 bases from V and 9 bases from J; bases unmatched to any gene: 9. Looked up from germline, CDR1 is SGHRS and CDR2 is YFSETQ. CDR3: CASSEGLAGVSGEQFF. The CDR3 bases are TGCGCCAGCAGCGAGGGACTAGCGGGAGTATCGGGTGAGCAGTTCTTC.

This clonotype was counted ten times or more. The gene calls are TRBV12-3 or TRBV12-4 and TRBJ2-1, with D perhaps TRBD1 (5 bases). This CDR3 has 17 amino acids. V was pared by 2 bases and J by 0 bases, with 14 bases between. CDR3 DNA sequence: TGTGCCAGCAGTTTAAGGGGTACGAAAAGCTCCTACAATGAGCAGTTCTTC. This translates into CASSLRGTKSSYNEQFF.

V usage is TRBV19 and J usage is TRBJ2-1; D might be TRBD2 (5 bases). Looked up from germline, CDR1 is LNHDA and CDR2 is SQIVND (reference sequence). V was trimmed by 8 bases and J by 0 bases, leaving 11 bases between them. CDR3 length: 14 residues. The CDR3 sequence is CASQDLDSYNEQFF. In DNA form, the CDR3 reads TGTGCCAGTCAGGACTTAGACTCCTACAATGAGCAGTTCTTC.

V gene TRBV25-1 combines with J gene TRBJ2-7, with D uncertain. Trimming removed 4 bases at V and 1 base at J, with 8 bases between. The germline CDR1 and CDR2 sequences are MGHDK and SYGVNS. The CDR3 contains 13 residues. The chain's CDR3 is CASSAQQSYEQYF. The CDR3 coding sequence is TGTGCCAGCAGTGCCCAACAATCCTACGAGCAGTACTTC.

The chain is built from TRBV19 and TRBJ2-5, with D maybe TRBD2 (6 bases). The V gene's germline CDR1 is LNHDA and CDR2 SQIVND (reference sequence). Trimming took 1 base from V and 1 from J, leaving 13 bases between them. This CDR3 is 16 amino acids long. CDR3 sequence: CASSIALGGIQETQYF. For the CDR3, the DNA is TGTGCCAGTAGTATAGCCCTGGGCGGGATCCAAGAGACCCAGTACTTC.

The rearrangement joins TRBV29-1 to TRBJ1-1; D remains unclear. The CDR3 spans 12 residues. V was cut by 4 bases and J by 1 base, with 7 bases left in between. CDR1 is SQVTM, CDR2 ANQGSEA, per germline. CDR3 residues: CSVAHPNTEAFF. The CDR3, as DNA: TGCAGCGTTGCTCACCCGAACACTGAAGCTTTCTTT. Variable domain in full (rest from reference TRBV29-1 and TRBJ1-1): SAVISQKPSRDICQRGTSLTIQCQVDSQVTMMFWYRQQPGQSLTLIATANQGSEATYESGFVIDKFPISRPNLTFSTLTVSNMSPEDSSIYLCSVAHPNTEAFFGQGTRLTVV.

The rearrangement links TRBV7-2 to TRBJ1-5; tentatively, D is TRBD1 (5 bases). Germline loops: CDR1 SGHTA, CDR2 FQGNSA. V lost 1 base and J lost 4, with 20 bases in between. The CDR3 extends over 18 amino acids. CDR3 sequence reads: CASSLEEGWQGGNQPQHF. The CDR3 region has the DNA TGTGCCAGCAGCTTAGAGGAGGGGTGGCAGGGAGGTAATCAGCCCCAGCATTTT.

This clonotype came up a few times. The chain employs TRBV19 and TRBJ2-7; 10 positions match TRBD2. The CDR3 length is 15 residues. Germline V gene data show CDR1 as LNHDA and CDR2 as SQIVND (reference sequence). V dropped 5 bases and J dropped 3; count of bases not matched to a gene: 7. CDR3: CASSPQGLAHYEQYF. DNA for the CDR3: TGTGCCAGTAGTCCCCAGGGACTAGCGCACTACGAGCAGTACTTC.

The chain employs TRBV20-1 and TRBJ2-3; 9 bases are a match to TRBD2. The junction had 4 bases not matched to a gene; V was cut back by 4 bases and J by 2 bases. The CDR3 runs 14 residues. CDR1 and CDR2 (germline): DFQATT, SNEGSKA (reference sequence). The DNA for the CDR3 is TGCAGTGCTATTAGCGGGGGAAACACAGATACGCAGTATTTT. This sequence encodes CSAISGGNTDTQYF.

This clonotype was observed at least ten times. This sequence joins TRBV11-2 and TRBJ2-7; 7 bases are a match to TRBD2. Germline lookup yields CDR1 SGHAT and CDR2 FQNNGV. There are 14 residues in the CDR3. V lost 5 bases, J lost 0 bases, and 4 bases stayed unmatched. CDR3: CASSLQRGSYEQYF. CDR3 bases: TGTGCCAGCAGCCTTCAGCGGGGCTCCTACGAGCAGTACTTC.

This clonotype was seen repeatedly, ten times or more. The chain couples TRBV6-1 to TRBJ2-7; TRBD2 matches 12 bases. V was pared by 6 bases and J by 4 bases, with 4 bases of the junction left unmatched. Per the germline V gene, CDR1 is MNHNS and CDR2 is SASEGT. The CDR3 sequence is 14 residues long. The chain's CDR3 is CASRIGLAGYEQYF. The CDR3 coding sequence is TGTGCCAGCAGGATTGGACTAGCGGGGTACGAGCAGTACTTC.

This clonotype has only a few counts. The chain links TRBV11-2 to TRBJ2-3; 9 nucleotides agree with TRBD1. CDR1 is SGHAT, CDR2 FQNNGV, per germline. J lost 2 bases, V lost 4 bases, and 4 bases had no gene match. The CDR3 contains 15 residues. CDR3 residues: CASSYRDRVTDTQYF. Written as DNA, the CDR3 is TGTGCCAGCAGCTATCGGGACAGGGTCACAGATACGCAGTATTTT.

The rearrangement uses TRBV6-1 and TRBJ2-7; 8 bases fit TRBD2. V dropped 6 bases and J dropped 6; count of bases not matched to a gene: 10. The CDR3 extends over 14 amino acids. Germline V gives CDR1 MNHNS, CDR2 SASEGT. The CDR3 bases are TGTGCCAGCAGCCCCTTCGGGGCGGGAGGCGAGCAGTACTTC. Encoded protein: CASSPFGAGGEQYF.

This chain uses TRBV7-2 with TRBJ2-3; D is unclear. Germline V gene lookup returns CDR1 SGHTA and CDR2 FQGNSA. The CDR3 has 14 amino acids. V was clipped by 2 bases and J by 2 bases, with 8 bases between them. The CDR3 reads CASSLPRNTDTQYF. The CDR3 nucleotides are TGTGCCAGCAGCTTACCTCGAAACACAGATACGCAGTATTTT.

This clonotype was counted between two and nine times. An end of the junction differs from the germline gene, which may be a read error. The V gene is TRBV11-2, the J gene TRBJ2-1; TRBD1 matches at 8 bases. The length of the CDR3 is 14 residues. Germline CDR1 reads SGHAT; CDR2 reads FQNNGV. The CDR3, as DNA: TGCGCCAGCAGCCAAGAAGGCAGGGGGCATGAGCAGTTCTTC. Translating it yields CASSQEGRGHEQFF. The variable domain in full, completed from reference TRBV11-2 and TRBJ2-1, reads EAGVAQSPRYKIIEKRQSVAFWCNPISGHATLYWYQQILGQGPKLLIQFQNNGVVDDSQLPKDRFSAERLKGVDSTLKIQPAKLEDSAVYLCASSQEGRGHEQFFGPGTRLTVL.

This clonotype came up once. The V gene is TRBV6-2 or TRBV6-3, the J gene TRBJ2-1; D ambiguous. Per the germline V gene, CDR1 is MNHEY and CDR2 is SVGEGT. Trimming left V 5 bases short and J 8 bases short, with 10 bases between. CDR3 length equals 12 residues. For the CDR3, the DNA is TGTGCCAGCAGTACCCAGCTGGATGAGCAGTTCTTC. Translated, it gives CASSTQLDEQFF.

This clonotype came up many times. The chain employs TRBV28 and TRBJ2-3; 9 bases line up with TRBD2. J was trimmed by 2 bases and V by 6 bases; bases with no gene match: 12. The germline V gene encodes CDR1 MDHEN and CDR2 SYDVKM. The CDR3 contains 17 residues. DNA of the CDR3: TGTGCCAGCAGCCACGCGGGAGGGAGAGCGGACACAGATACGCAGTATTTT. It translates to CASSHAGGRADTDTQYF.

This chain joins TRBV28 and TRBJ2-7, with a tentative D call TRBD1 (7 bases). Per the germline V gene, CDR1 is MDHEN and CDR2 is SYDVKM. Deletions cut 6 bases from V and 2 bases from J, with 26 bases between. The CDR3 is 18 amino acids. CDR3 sequence reads: CASRAPGRGRGNPYEQYF. CDR3 sequence (DNA): TGTGCCAGCAGAGCCCCAGGTAGGGGGCGGGGCAACCCCTACGAGCAGTACTTC.

This sequence joins TRBV20-1 and TRBJ2-5; D is unresolved. The CDR3 contains 8 residues. The germline V gene encodes CDR1 DFQATT and CDR2 SNEGSKA (reference sequence). V dropped 5 bases and J dropped 12 bases, with 7 bases sitting between them. The CDR3 is CSAGVKYF. CDR3 DNA: TGCAGTGCTGGGGTAAAGTACTTC.

This clonotype was seen at least ten times. The chain carries TRBV2 and TRBJ1-1; perhaps TRBD1 as D (6 bases). The CDR3 contains 14 residues. Germline CDR1 is SNHLY and CDR2 is FYNNEI. Trimming took 9 bases from V and 0 from J, leaving 14 bases between them. The DNA for the CDR3 is TGTGCCAGTCAAACAGGGCGTTTGAACACTGAAGCTTTCTTT. Translating gives CASQTGRLNTEAFF.

The chain joins TRBV28 to TRBJ2-3; the D gene is possibly TRBD2 (7 bases). Deletions cut 7 bases from V and 1 base from J, with 15 bases between. Per germline, CDR1 MDHEN and CDR2 SYDVKM. The CDR3 is made up of 15 amino acids. This CDR3 is CASTSGGLGTDTQYF. DNA for the CDR3: TGTGCCAGCACCTCCGGGGGGCTCGGCACAGATACGCAGTATTTT.

The V and J genes are TRBV6-1 and TRBJ1-2; no clear D. Trimming took 5 bases from V and 8 from J, leaving 15 bases between them. Germline loops: CDR1 MNHNS, CDR2 SASEGT. CDR3 length equals 13 residues. The CDR3 here is CASSPGPVGGYTF. CDR3 coding DNA: TGTGCCAGCAGTCCTGGTCCTGTTGGAGGCTACACCTTC.